Here is one T cell receptor beta chain with its context. Its antigen is not yet known. No base-level quality is on record; no much larger clone is a single base apart. The cysteine opens and the phenylalanine closes a CDR3 of 15 amino acids. Only CDR3 DNA remains: 45 bases, in frame from the first base. The V and J ends are trimmed by 5 bases and 0 bases, leaving 11 bases between them. In the germline V gene (reference sequence), CDR1 corresponds to LNHDA and CDR2 to SQIVND. The sample comes from a study of CD8+CD57+ T cells in acquired aplastic anemia listed by TCRdb under 2018. Regarding the study in general: On average, sorted CD4+ and CD8+ cells yielded around 3.5 ug of extracted DNA, with a range of about 0.19 to 30 ug. A CD8+CD57+ expansion meant a frequency higher than the mean frequency seen in healthy subjects.

The patients picked for sequencing were ones in whom flow cytometry had shown an expansion of CD8+CD57+ cells. Every patient had severe acquired aplastic anemia, diagnosed using the International Study of Aplastic Anemia and Agranulocytosis and Camitta criteria. At the time blood was sampled, none of the patients had received any therapy. TCR repertoires of sorted CD4+ and CD8+ blood T cells from severe aplastic anemia patients and healthy subjects were deep-sequenced in the study. Patients were enrolled in the USA under clinicaltrials.gov protocols 00001620, 01623167, 00001397, 00071045, 00081523 and 00961064. Ficoll-Paque density gradient centrifugation was used to isolate peripheral blood mononuclear cells. Before DNA extraction, CD4+ and CD8+ T cells were sorted by FACS or by magnetic beads. Genomic DNA was used as template for profiling of TCR beta VDJ combinations and CDR3 sequences. An Illumina HiSeq 2000 was the platform used for TCR repertoire sequencing. Under the source paper's analysis protocol: TRBV/TRBJ rearrangement plots, CDR3 size and DJ length profiles, and Simpson's diversity index were used to assess repertoires. Whichever DNA sequence was most abundant in the deep sequencing data was defined as the immunodominant clone. CDR3 amino acid sequences were screened for sharing across subjects and compared with published repertoires and the VDJdb database. In TCRdb, the public reads were trimmed at Q25 with fastp and aligned with MiXCR, with productive beta chains retained. CDR3 protein sequences are deduplicated, and each keeps its most common genes and DNA. For this entry, the V and J calls and clone size follow TCRdb and not the study's own pipeline. The sample table records around 200,000 distinct CDR3 sequences; about 44% of these occur just once. The leading ten clones occupy approximately 13% of the sample.

What the authors observed across the whole study: Between patients and healthy controls, no significant difference in CD8+ Simpson's diversity was found (P=0.060). Roughly 29 CD8+ CDR3 sequences were found to be shared between patients and controls, but these sequences appeared to be highly expressed in patients and within the immunodominant clones of the patients.

Sequenced input: sorted CD4+, CD8+, or CD8+CD57+ T cells (not recorded which) from PBMCs. The chain was built from TRBV19 and TRBJ1-3; the D segment cannot be called with confidence. The clonotype originates from a human donor with aplastic anemia. Here is the DNA: TGTGCCAGTAGTCTTTCGCGCCACTCTGGAAACACCATATATTTT. This codes for CASSLSRHSGNTIYF.